The T cell receptor (beta chain) described here comes from a study of PD-1 blockade in classical Hodgkin lymphoma. Study as a whole: Every 2 weeks, patients got 3 mg/kg intravenous nivolumab.

As concerns this clone: The germline gene is not matched at one end of the junction; a read error may be the cause.

Clones were read by immunoSEQ multiplex PCR, and TCRdb kept only the in-frame ones, dropping some. The sample lists several thousand clones; under 80% were seen once. Germline lookup yields CDR1 WSHSY and CDR2 SAAADI. The CDR3 has 11 residues. Stated time point: cycle 4 day 1 (C4D1), after 6 weeks of nivolumab. Relapse after autologous stem cell transplantation occurred in every patient, and brentuximab vedotin exposure varied. This receptor was taken from a human donor with classical Hodgkin lymphoma. This rearrangement joins TRBV10-2 to TRBJ2-1, with TRBD2 matching 12 bases. Specimen: peripheral blood mononuclear cells (PBMCs), collected before the fourth cycle of nivolumab. The CDR3 region is CATSGGNEQFF. The CDR3, as DNA: TGTGCCACTAGCGGGGGGAATGAGCAGTTCTTC.